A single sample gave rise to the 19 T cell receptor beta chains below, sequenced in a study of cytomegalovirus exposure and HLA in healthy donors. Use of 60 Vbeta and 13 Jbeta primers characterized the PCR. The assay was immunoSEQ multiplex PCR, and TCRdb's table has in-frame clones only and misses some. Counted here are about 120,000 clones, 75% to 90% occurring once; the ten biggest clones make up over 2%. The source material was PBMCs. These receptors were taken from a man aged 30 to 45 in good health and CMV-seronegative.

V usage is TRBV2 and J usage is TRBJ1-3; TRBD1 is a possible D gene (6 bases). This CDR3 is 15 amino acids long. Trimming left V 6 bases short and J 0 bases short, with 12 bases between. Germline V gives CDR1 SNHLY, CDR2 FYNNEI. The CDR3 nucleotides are TGTGCCAGCAGCGCGACAGGCCTCTCTGGAAACACCATATATTTT. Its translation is CASSATGLSGNTIYF.

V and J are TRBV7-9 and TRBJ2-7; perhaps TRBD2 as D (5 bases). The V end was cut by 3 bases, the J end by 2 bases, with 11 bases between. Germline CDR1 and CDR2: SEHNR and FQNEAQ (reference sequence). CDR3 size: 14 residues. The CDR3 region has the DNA TGTGCCAGCAGCTTGCCTAGCTTCCCCTACGAGCAGTACTTC. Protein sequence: CASSLPSFPYEQYF.

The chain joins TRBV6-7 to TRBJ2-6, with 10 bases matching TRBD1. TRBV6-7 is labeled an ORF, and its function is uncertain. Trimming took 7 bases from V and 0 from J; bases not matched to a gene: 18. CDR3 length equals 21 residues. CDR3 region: CASNHYSRDRGNSSGANVLTF. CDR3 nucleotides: TGTGCCAGCAATCACTATTCCCGGGACAGGGGCAACAGCTCTGGGGCCAACGTCCTGACTTTC.

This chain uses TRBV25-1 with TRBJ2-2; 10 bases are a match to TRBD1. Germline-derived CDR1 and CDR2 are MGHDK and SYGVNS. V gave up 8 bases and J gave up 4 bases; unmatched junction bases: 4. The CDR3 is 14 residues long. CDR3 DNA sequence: TGTGCCAGCCGGGGACAGGGGCCCACCGGGGAGCTGTTTTTT. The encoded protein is CASRGQGPTGELFF.

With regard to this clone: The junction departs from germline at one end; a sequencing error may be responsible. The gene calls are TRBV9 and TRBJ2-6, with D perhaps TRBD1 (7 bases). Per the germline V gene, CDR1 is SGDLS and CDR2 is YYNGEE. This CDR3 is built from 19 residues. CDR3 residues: CASSVVAGPTGTGANGLTF. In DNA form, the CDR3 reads TGTGCCAGCAGCGTAGTGGCCGGGCCGACAGGGACTGGGGCCAACGGCCTGACTTTC.

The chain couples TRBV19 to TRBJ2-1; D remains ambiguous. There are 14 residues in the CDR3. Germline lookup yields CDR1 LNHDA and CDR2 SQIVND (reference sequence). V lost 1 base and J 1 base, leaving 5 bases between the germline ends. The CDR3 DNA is TGTGCCAGTAGTATAGGTGAGTCCTACAATGAGCAGTTCTTC. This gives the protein CASSIGESYNEQFF.

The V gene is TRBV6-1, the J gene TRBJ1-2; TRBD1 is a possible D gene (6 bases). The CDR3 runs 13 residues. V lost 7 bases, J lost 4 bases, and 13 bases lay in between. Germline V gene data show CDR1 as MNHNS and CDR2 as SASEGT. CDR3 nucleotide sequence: TGTGCCAGCACTTCGGACAGCTTCTATGGCTACACCTTC. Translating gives CASTSDSFYGYTF.

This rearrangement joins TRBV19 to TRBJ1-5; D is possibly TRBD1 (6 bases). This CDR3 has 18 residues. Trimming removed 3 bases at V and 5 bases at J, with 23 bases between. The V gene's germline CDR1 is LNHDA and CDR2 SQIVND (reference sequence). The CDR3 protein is CASSIRGGQGTGHQPQHF. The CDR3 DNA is TGTGCCAGTAGTATCCGGGGGGGGCAGGGTACGGGGCATCAGCCCCAGCATTTT.

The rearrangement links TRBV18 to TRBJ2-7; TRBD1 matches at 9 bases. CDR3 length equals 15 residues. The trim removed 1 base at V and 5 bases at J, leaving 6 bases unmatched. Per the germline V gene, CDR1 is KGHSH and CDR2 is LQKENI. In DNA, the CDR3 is TGTGCCAGCTCACCACTTGACAGGGGGTACCACGAGCAGTACTTC. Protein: CASSPLDRGYHEQYF.

CDR3 DNA: TGTGCCAGCAGCTTATTGTCCGGGGAGACAGATACGCAGTATTTT. It codes for CASSLLSGETDTQYF. The rearrangement joins TRBV13 to TRBJ2-3, with D perhaps matching TRBD2 (5 bases). This CDR3 contains 15 residues. Per the germline V gene, CDR1 is PRHDT and CDR2 is FYEKMQ (reference sequence). Trimming left V 2 bases short and J 3 bases short, with 12 bases between.

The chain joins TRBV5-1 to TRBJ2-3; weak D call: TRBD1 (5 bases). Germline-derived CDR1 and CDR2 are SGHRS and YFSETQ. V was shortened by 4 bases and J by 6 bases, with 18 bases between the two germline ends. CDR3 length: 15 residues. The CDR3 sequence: CASSQGRQVIDTQYF. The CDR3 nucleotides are TGCGCCAGCAGCCAGGGCCGACAAGTCATCGATACGCAGTATTTT. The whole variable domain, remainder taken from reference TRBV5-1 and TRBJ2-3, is KAGVTQTPRYLIKTRGQQVTLSCSPISGHRSVSWYQQTPGQGLQFLFEYFSETQRNKGNFPGRFSGRQFSNSRSEMNVSTLELGDSALYLCASSQGRQVIDTQYFGPGTRLTVL.

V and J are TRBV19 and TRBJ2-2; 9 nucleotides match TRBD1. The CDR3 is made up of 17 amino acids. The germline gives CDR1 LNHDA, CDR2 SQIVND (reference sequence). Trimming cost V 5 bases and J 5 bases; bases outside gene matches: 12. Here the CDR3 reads CASSPLSPGTGTGELFF. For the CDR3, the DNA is TGTGCCAGTAGTCCCTTATCTCCGGGGACAGGGACCGGGGAGCTGTTTTTT.

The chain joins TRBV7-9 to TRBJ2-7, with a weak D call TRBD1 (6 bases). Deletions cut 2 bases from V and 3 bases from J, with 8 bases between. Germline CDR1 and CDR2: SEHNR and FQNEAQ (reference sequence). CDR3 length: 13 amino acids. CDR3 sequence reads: CASSLTGNYEQYF. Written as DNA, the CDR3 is TGTGCCAGCAGCTTAACAGGGAACTACGAGCAGTACTTC.

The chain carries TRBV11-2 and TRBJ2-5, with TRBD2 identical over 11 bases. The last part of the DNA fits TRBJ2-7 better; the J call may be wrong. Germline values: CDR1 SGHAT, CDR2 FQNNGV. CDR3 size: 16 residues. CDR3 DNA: TGTGCCAGCAGCTTAGGGCTAGCGGGGGGTTCCTACGAGCAGTACTTC. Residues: CASSLGLAGGSYEQYF.

For the CDR3, the DNA is TGTGCCAGCAGCAAATCTAGCGGGGGGCCTGGAGATACGCAGTATTTT. Its translation is CASSKSSGGPGDTQYF. The V call is TRBV7-9, the J call TRBJ2-3, with 11 bases matching TRBD2. Germline V gene lookup returns CDR1 SEHNR and CDR2 FQNEAQ (reference sequence). This CDR3 is 16 amino acids long. The J segment lost 5 bases and the V segment lost 5 bases, leaving 9 bases of the junction unmatched.

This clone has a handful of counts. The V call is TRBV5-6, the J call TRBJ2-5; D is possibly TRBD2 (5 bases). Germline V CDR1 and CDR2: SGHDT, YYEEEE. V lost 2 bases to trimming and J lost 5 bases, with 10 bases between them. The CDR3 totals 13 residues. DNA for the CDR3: TGTGCCAGCAGCTTATCGGACTTGGAGACCCAGTACTTC. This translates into CASSLSDLETQYF.

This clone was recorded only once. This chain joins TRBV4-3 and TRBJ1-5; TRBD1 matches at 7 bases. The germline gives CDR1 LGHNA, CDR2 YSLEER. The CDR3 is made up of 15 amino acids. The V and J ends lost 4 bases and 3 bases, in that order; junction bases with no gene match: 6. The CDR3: CASSRQQGPNQPQHF. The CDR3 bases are TGCGCCAGCAGCCGCCAACAGGGGCCCAATCAGCCCCAGCATTTT.

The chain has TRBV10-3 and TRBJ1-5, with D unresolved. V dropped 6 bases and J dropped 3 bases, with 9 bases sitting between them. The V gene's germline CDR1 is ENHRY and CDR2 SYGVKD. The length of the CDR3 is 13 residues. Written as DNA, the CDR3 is TGTGCCATCAGGTACGCGGCCAATCAGCCCCAGCATTTT. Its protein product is CAIRYAANQPQHF.

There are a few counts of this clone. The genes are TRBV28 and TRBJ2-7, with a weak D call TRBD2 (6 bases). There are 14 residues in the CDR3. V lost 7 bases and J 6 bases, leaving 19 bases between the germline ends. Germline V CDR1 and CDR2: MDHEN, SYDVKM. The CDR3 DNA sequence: TGTGCCAGCACCCTCATAGGGACTTGGTCCGAGCAGTACTTC. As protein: CASTLIGTWSEQYF.